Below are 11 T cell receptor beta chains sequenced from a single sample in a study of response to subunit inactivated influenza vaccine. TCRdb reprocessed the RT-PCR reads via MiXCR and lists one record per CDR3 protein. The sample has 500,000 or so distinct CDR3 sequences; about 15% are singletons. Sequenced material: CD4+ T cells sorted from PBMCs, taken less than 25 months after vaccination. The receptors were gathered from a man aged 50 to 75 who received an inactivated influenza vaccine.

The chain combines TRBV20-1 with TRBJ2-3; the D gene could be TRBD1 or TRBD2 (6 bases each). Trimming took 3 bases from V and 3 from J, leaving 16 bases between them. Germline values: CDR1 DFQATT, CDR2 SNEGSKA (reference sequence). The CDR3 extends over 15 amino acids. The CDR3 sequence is CSARKGGGGTDTQYF. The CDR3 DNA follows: TGCAGTGCTAGGAAGGGGGGAGGCGGGACAGATACGCAGTATTTT.

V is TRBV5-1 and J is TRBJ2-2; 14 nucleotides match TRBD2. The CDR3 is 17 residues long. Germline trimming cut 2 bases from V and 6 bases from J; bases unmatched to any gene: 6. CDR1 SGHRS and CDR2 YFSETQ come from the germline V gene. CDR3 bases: TGCGCCAGCAGCTTCCAACGACTAGCGGGAGGGCCCGGGGAGCTGTTTTTT. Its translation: CASSFQRLAGGPGELFF.

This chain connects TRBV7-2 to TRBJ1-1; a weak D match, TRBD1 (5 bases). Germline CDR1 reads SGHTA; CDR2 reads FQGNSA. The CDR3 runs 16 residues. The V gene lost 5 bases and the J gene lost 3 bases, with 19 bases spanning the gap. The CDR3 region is CASSKGPRDGDTEAFF. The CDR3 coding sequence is TGTGCCAGCAGCAAGGGGCCACGGGATGGGGACACTGAAGCTTTCTTT.

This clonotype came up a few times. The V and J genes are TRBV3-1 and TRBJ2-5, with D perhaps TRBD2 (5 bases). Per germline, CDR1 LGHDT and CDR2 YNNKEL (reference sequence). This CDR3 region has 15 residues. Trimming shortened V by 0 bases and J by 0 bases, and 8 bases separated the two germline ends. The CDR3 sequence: CASSQDKRYQETQYF. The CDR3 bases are TGTGCCAGCAGCCAAGATAAGCGGTACCAAGAGACCCAGTACTTC.

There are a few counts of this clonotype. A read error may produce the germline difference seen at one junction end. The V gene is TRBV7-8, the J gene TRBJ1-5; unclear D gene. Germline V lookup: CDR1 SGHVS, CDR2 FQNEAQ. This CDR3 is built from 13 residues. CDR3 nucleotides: TGTGCCAGCTGCCTTTATAGCGATCAGCCCCAGCATTTT. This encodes CASCLYSDQPQHF.

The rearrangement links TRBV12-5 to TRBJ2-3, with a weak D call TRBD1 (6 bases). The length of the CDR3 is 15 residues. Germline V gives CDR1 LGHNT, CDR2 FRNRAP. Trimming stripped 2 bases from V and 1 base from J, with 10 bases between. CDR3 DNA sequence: TGTGCTAGTGGTTTGATCGCAGGGGGCACAGATACGCAGTATTTT. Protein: CASGLIAGGTDTQYF.

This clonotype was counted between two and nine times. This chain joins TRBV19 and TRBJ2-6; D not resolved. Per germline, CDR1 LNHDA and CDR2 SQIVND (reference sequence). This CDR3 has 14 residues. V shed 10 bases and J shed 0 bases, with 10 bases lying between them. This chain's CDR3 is CATTETSGANVLTF. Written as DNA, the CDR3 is TGTGCCACGACTGAGACCTCTGGGGCCAACGTCCTGACTTTC.

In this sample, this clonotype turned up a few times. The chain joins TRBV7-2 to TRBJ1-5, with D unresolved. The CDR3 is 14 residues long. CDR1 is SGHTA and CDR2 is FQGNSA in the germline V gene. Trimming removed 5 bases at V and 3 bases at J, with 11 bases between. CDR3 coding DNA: TGTGCCAGCAGCCTGACGGCATACAATCAGCCCCAGCATTTT. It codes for CASSLTAYNQPQHF. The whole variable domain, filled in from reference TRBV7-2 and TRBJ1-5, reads GAGVSQSPSNKVTEKGKDVELRCDPISGHTALYWYRQSLGQGLEFLIYFQGNSAPDKSGLPSDRFSAERTGGSVSTLTIQRTQQEDSAVYLCASSLTAYNQPQHFGDGTRLSIL.

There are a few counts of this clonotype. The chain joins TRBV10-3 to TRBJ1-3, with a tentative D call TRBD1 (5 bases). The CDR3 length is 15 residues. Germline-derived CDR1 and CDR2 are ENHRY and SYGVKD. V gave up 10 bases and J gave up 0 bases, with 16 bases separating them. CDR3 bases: TGTGCCACCGCCGCGACAGACCTCTCTGGAAACACCATATATTTT. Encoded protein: CATAATDLSGNTIYF.

CDR3 in DNA: TGCAGTGCTAGCCCAGGGGGCTCGGGAACTGAAGCTTTCTTT. Its translation is CSASPGGSGTEAFF. This chain uses TRBV20-1 with TRBJ1-1, with 8 bases identical to TRBD1. From germline, CDR1 is DFQATT and CDR2 SNEGSKA (reference sequence). CDR3 size: 14 residues. V dropped 3 bases and J dropped 5; count of bases not matched to a gene: 8.

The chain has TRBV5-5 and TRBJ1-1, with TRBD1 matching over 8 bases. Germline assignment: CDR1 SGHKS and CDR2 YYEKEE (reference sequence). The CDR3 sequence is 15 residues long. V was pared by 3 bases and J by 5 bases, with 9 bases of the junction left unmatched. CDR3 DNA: TGTGCCAGCAGCTCCCGACAGGGGAGTGGGACTGAAGCTTTCTTT. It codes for CASSSRQGSGTEAFF.